This entry lists 24 T cell receptor beta chains sequenced from one sample in a study of vaccination and CD4 T cells after COVID-19. Oncomine TCR Beta short-read sequencing was applied to DNA from cultured CD4+ T cells. TCRdb re-called the PCR reads through MiXCR, storing one row per CDR3 protein. The sample records about 13,000 distinct CDR3 sequences, around 60% being singletons. Treatment noted: roughly 10-day PBMC culture with coronavirus spike peptide pools or control peptides (ViraFEST assay). What these receptors recognize is not known. Sequencing used cultured CD4+ T cells from blood, obtained after SARS-CoV-2 vaccination. All receptors derive from a human donor with COVID-19.

The chain combines TRBV20-1 with TRBJ2-7, with D possibly matching TRBD2 (5 bases). The length of the CDR3 is 13 residues. Germline CDR1 DFQATT, CDR2 SNEGSKA (reference sequence). V dropped 6 bases and J dropped 2 bases, with 14 bases sitting between them. For the CDR3, the DNA is TGCAGTGCCACGGACTTGGACCCCTACGAGCAGTACTTC. Translating gives CSATDLDPYEQYF.

The chain recombines TRBV20-1 with TRBJ2-2, with TRBD1 matching 7 bases. Germline values: CDR1 DFQATT, CDR2 SNEGSKA (reference sequence). V was pared by 0 bases and J by 1 base, with 11 bases of the junction left unmatched. The CDR3 is 18 residues long. The CDR3 DNA follows: TGCAGTGCTAGAGATGTGAAGGGGGCGGTGAAGAACACCGGGGAGCTGTTTTTT. This translates into CSARDVKGAVKNTGELFF.

The V and J genes are TRBV6-2 or TRBV6-3 and TRBJ1-2; 8 nucleotides align to TRBD1. Germline lookup yields CDR1 MNHEY and CDR2 SVGEGT. This CDR3 is built from 15 residues. Losses at the gene ends were 5 bases for V and 4 bases for J; bases not matched to a gene: 9. The CDR3 DNA is TGTGCCAGCAGTCCCGGACAGGGAAGGGCCTATGGCTACACCTTC. Its translation is CASSPGQGRAYGYTF.

Only a few counts were recorded for this clonotype. This sequence joins TRBV7-8 and TRBJ2-3, with 7 nucleotides matching TRBD2. In germline, CDR1 is SGHVS, CDR2 FQNEAQ. The CDR3 loop spans 17 amino acids. After removal of 2 bases from V and 2 bases from J, the junction contained 10 bases not matched to a gene. The CDR3 DNA reads as TGTGCCAGCAGCTTAAACCTTCGGGGGGTCGACACAGATACGCAGTATTTT. This encodes CASSLNLRGVDTDTQYF.

The rearrangement joins TRBV2 to TRBJ2-5; no clear D gene. Trimming shortened V by 3 bases and J by 9 bases, and 11 bases separated the two germline ends. Per germline, CDR1 SNHLY and CDR2 FYNNEI. The CDR3 has 12 amino acids. CDR3 nucleotide sequence: TGTGCCAGCAGTGACAGATCCGTCCCCCAGTACTTC. This sequence encodes CASSDRSVPQYF.

The count of this clonotype is one. The chain joins TRBV7-2 to TRBJ2-3; D is unresolved. The germline V and J ends were trimmed by 4 bases and 1 base, with 6 bases remaining between them. CDR1 SGHTA and CDR2 FQGNSA come from the germline V gene. CDR3 length: 13 residues. The CDR3 region has the DNA TGTGCCAGCAGCTGGACCCGCACAGATACGCAGTATTTT. Translating gives CASSWTRTDTQYF.

To note about this clonotype: The junction shows a germline mismatch at one end, possibly a read error. The J gene is TRBJ1-5, the V gene TRBV7-6; D is unresolved. The CDR3 runs 12 residues. Looked up from germline, CDR1 is SGHVS and CDR2 is FNYEAQ. The CDR3 loop is CASSPPGRPQHF. In nucleotides, the CDR3 is TGTGCTAGCAGCCCACCAGGTAGGCCCCAGCATTTT.

The rearrangement links TRBV7-2 to TRBJ1-2, with D unresolved. Between the trimmed V and J ends, which lost 0 bases and 2 bases, there was a span of 7 bases. CDR1 and CDR2 (germline): SGHTA, FQGNSA. There are 14 residues in the CDR3. Here the CDR3 DNA reads TGTGCCAGCAGCTTAGCCCAGACAAACTATGGCTACACCTTC. It specifies CASSLAQTNYGYTF.

Notes on this clonotype: A much bigger clone sits one base away, suggesting this may be a read error. The chain uses TRBV19 and TRBJ1-1, with a weak D call TRBD1 (5 bases). The germline V gene encodes CDR1 LNHDA and CDR2 SQIVND (reference sequence). This CDR3 contains 15 residues. V dropped 4 bases and J dropped 0 bases, with 12 bases sitting between them. DNA of the CDR3: TGTGCCAGTAGTACGTGGGACGGCATGAACACTGAAGCTTTCTTT. Its protein is CASSTWDGMNTEAFF. The full variable domain, its missing parts supplied by reference TRBV19 and TRBJ1-1, is DGGITQSPKYLFRKEGQNVTLSCEQNLNHDAMYWYRQDPGQGLRLIYYSQIVNDFQKGDIAEGYSVSREKKESFPLTVTSAQKNPTAFYLCASSTWDGMNTEAFFGQGTRLTVV.

V is TRBV30 and J is TRBJ1-2; D is ambiguous. The germline V gene encodes CDR1 GTSNPN and CDR2 SVGIG (reference sequence). The CDR3 runs to 13 residues. CDR3 amino acids: CASSVEANYGYTF. The CDR3 bases are TGTGCTTCCTCGGTCGAAGCTAACTATGGCTACACCTTC.

This clonotype was counted between two and nine times. The CDR3 sequence is CASSFQGDIGEAFF. In nucleotides, the CDR3 is TGTGCCAGCAGCTTTCAGGGGGATATTGGGGAAGCTTTCTTT. The J gene is TRBJ1-1, the V gene TRBV7-2; 7 bases agree with TRBD1. V lost 3 bases, J lost 8 bases, and 9 bases stayed unmatched. The germline V gene encodes CDR1 SGHTA and CDR2 FQGNSA. CDR3 length: 14 residues.

The V call is TRBV7-2, the J call TRBJ1-1, with no clear D. V dropped 5 bases and J dropped 3 bases, with 7 bases sitting between them. The CDR3 is made up of 12 amino acids. CDR1 is SGHTA, CDR2 FQGNSA, per germline. The CDR3 reads CASSPGDTEAFF. CDR3 nucleotides: TGTGCCAGCAGCCCCGGGGACACTGAAGCTTTCTTT.

The chain recombines TRBV6-1 with TRBJ2-5; 9 bases agree with TRBD2. Germline CDR1 is MNHNS and CDR2 is SASEGT. V shed 10 bases, J shed 1 base, and the junction held 10 bases outside the gene matches. The CDR3 loop spans 15 amino acids. CDR3 nucleotide sequence: TGTGCCACCACCAGCAGACTAGCGGCCCAAGAGACCCAGTACTTC. Protein sequence: CATTSRLAAQETQYF.

The chain employs TRBV5-8 and TRBJ2-7, with D possibly TRBD1 on 6 matching bases. V lost 4 bases and J 6 bases, leaving 14 bases between the germline ends. The length of the CDR3 is 13 residues. Germline CDR1 is SGHTS and CDR2 is YDEGEE. Here the CDR3 reads CASSRDMASEQYF. The CDR3 DNA is TGTGCCAGCAGCCGGGACATGGCCTCCGAGCAGTACTTC. Combining the CDR3 with reference TRBV5-8 and TRBJ2-7 gives the whole variable domain EAGVTQSPTHLIKTRGQQATLRCSPISGHTSVYWYQQALGLGLQFLLWYDEGEERNRGNFPPRFSGRQFPNYSSELNVNALELEDSALYLCASSRDMASEQYFGPGTRLTVT.

The chain couples TRBV7-3 to TRBJ2-1, with 13 bases that match TRBD2. Germline loops: CDR1 SGHTA, CDR2 FQGTGA. V dropped 5 bases and J dropped 10; count of bases not matched to a gene: 11. The CDR3 is 16 residues long. Here the CDR3 DNA reads TGTGCCAGCAGCGTCGGGACTAGCGGGGCCCTCGTCGAGCAGTTCTTC. The encoded protein is CASSVGTSGALVEQFF.

The chain links TRBV19 to TRBJ1-1, with TRBD1 matching over 8 bases. Germline assignment: CDR1 LNHDA and CDR2 SQIVND (reference sequence). V lost 5 bases and J lost 6; bases outside the gene matches: 11. This CDR3 is built from 15 residues. CDR3 sequence: CASSAQTGARPEAFF. The CDR3 coding sequence is TGTGCCAGTAGTGCCCAGACAGGGGCCCGACCTGAAGCTTTCTTT. Using reference TRBV19 and TRBJ1-1 for the parts outside the CDR3, the full variable domain is DGGITQSPKYLFRKEGQNVTLSCEQNLNHDAMYWYRQDPGQGLRLIYYSQIVNDFQKGDIAEGYSVSREKKESFPLTVTSAQKNPTAFYLCASSAQTGARPEAFFGQGTRLTVV.

The J gene is TRBJ2-2, the V gene TRBV7-2, with D unresolved. This CDR3 is 14 amino acids long. V was pared by 5 bases and J by 0 bases, with 7 bases between. Germline V gene sequence: CDR1 SGHTA, CDR2 FQGNSA. The CDR3 here is CASSQQANTGELFF. CDR3 coding DNA: TGTGCCAGCAGCCAACAAGCGAACACCGGGGAGCTGTTTTTT.

Details on this clonotype: Compared with germline, one end of the junction differs, possibly owing to a read error. The chain links TRBV7-8 to TRBJ2-7; D gene unclear. CDR1 SGHVS and CDR2 FQNEAQ come from the germline V gene. The CDR3 runs to 12 residues. The CDR3 bases are TGTGCCAGCACCTTAAATACCTACGAGCAGTACTTC. Its protein product is CASTLNTYEQYF.

The rearrangement links TRBV7-2 to TRBJ2-7; a possible D gene is TRBD1 (5 bases). There are 15 residues in the CDR3. Germline lookup yields CDR1 SGHTA and CDR2 FQGNSA. The ends were cut back, 3 bases at V and 5 bases at J, with 17 bases in the middle. CDR3 coding DNA: TGTGCCAGCAGCTTGGGGCCGTCCAGGGTTAACGAGCAGTACTTC. Residues: CASSLGPSRVNEQYF.

There are a few counts of this clonotype. The chain links TRBV5-6 to TRBJ1-2, with D maybe TRBD1 (5 bases). Looked up from germline, CDR1 is SGHDT and CDR2 is YYEEEE. This CDR3 region has 16 residues. V was trimmed by 4 bases and J by 0 bases, leaving 16 bases between them. The CDR3 region has the DNA TGTGCCAGCAGCCGGAGCCAGGGTACATCTAACTATGGCTACACCTTC. Its translation: CASSRSQGTSNYGYTF.

The CDR3 here is CASSLDPGKNTEAFF. In DNA form, the CDR3 reads TGTGCCAGCAGCTTAGATCCGGGGAAAAACACTGAAGCTTTCTTT. This chain uses TRBV7-2 with TRBJ1-1, with D unclear. This CDR3 comprises 15 residues. Germline V gene sequence: CDR1 SGHTA, CDR2 FQGNSA. The V end lost 1 base, the J end lost 2 bases, and 11 bases lay between the germline ends.

The chain uses TRBV6-5 and TRBJ1-3; maybe TRBD1 (5 bases). Per germline, CDR1 MNHEY and CDR2 SVGAGI. V lost 2 bases, J lost 0 bases, and 14 bases lay in between. The CDR3 is made up of 17 amino acids. The CDR3 spells CASSYEGMGTSGNTIYF. As DNA, the CDR3 is TGTGCCAGCAGTTACGAGGGTATGGGGACCTCTGGAAACACCATATATTTT.

This chain uses TRBV12-3 or TRBV12-4 with TRBJ2-5; TRBD2 might be the D (5 bases). The ends were cut back, 4 bases at V and 2 bases at J, with 17 bases in the middle. The CDR3 contains 16 residues. CDR3 bases: TGTGCCAGCAGTTGGGTTTTCGGACGGACTCAAGAGACCCAGTACTTC. Protein: CASSWVFGRTQETQYF.

The chain joins TRBV15 to TRBJ2-4, with D possibly called TRBD1 or TRBD2 (5 bases each). Germline V gene lookup returns CDR1 LNHNV and CDR2 YYDKDF (reference sequence). Trimming shortened V by 5 bases and J by 5 bases, and 16 bases separated the two germline ends. The CDR3 spans 15 residues. The CDR3 loop reads CATSAAGAGQNIQYF. CDR3 coding DNA: TGTGCCACCAGCGCTGCCGGGGCGGGCCAAAACATTCAGTACTTC.